This paragraph reports one T cell receptor beta chain. Trimming removed 1 base from V and 7 bases from J; junction bases left unmatched: 4. CDR3 length equals 13 residues. Germline lookup yields CDR1 SGHRS and CDR2 YFSETQ. This sample's TCRbeta library carried unique molecular identifier barcodes. TCRdb reprocessed the PCR reads with MiXCR, giving one entry per CDR3 protein. This repertoire shows 500,000 or so distinct CDR3 sequences, about 31% found once; its top ten account for 2% to 3%. This entry belongs to a study of T-cell reconstitution after alpha-beta-depleted transplantation in children. This receptor was identified in a human donor who donated a stem cell graft to a child with aplastic anemia. The sample in question was PBMCs from the stem cell graft donor, obtained from the stem cell graft. J is TRBJ1-2 and V is TRBV5-1, with 7 bases matching TRBD1. CDR3 sequence: CASSLQQGIGYTF. CDR3 nucleotide sequence: TGCGCCAGCAGCTTGCAACAGGGGATTGGCTACACCTTC.